The 24 T cell receptor beta chains in this list originate from one sample, sequenced in a study of blood T cell repertoires in COVID-19. Data came from immunoSEQ multiplex PCR; TCRdb stores just in-frame clones and leaves some out. The sample carries approximately 50,000 clones, about 88% recorded once. Input material: peripheral blood. The source is a man aged 65 to 79 with active COVID-19.

This chain uses TRBV5-1 with TRBJ2-3, with 13 bases identical to TRBD2. There are 15 residues in the CDR3. The trim removed 5 bases at V and 7 bases at J, leaving 7 bases unmatched. CDR1 and CDR2 (germline): SGHRS, YFSETQ. The CDR3 nucleotides read TGCGCCAGCAGTTCGTCGGGACTAGCGGGGAATACGCAGTATTTT. It is translated as CASSSSGLAGNTQYF.

This chain uses TRBV7-8 with TRBJ2-3; D possibly corresponds to TRBD2 (6 bases). V shed 5 bases and J shed 0 bases, with 12 bases lying between them. Germline loops: CDR1 SGHVS, CDR2 FQNEAQ. The CDR3 is made up of 15 amino acids. The CDR3 sequence: CASSRAGSSTDTQYF. In DNA form, the CDR3 reads TGTGCCAGCAGCCGAGCGGGCTCTAGCACAGATACGCAGTATTTT.

V is TRBV19 and J is TRBJ1-2; TRBD1 agrees at 7 bases. With V trimmed by 7 bases and J by 4 bases, 9 bases remained unmatched. The CDR3 contains 14 residues. Germline CDR1 reads LNHDA; CDR2 reads SQIVND (reference sequence). CDR3 DNA sequence: TGTGCCAGTACCGCGGGACAGCAGATCTATGGCTACACCTTC. It yields the protein CASTAGQQIYGYTF.

The rearrangement links TRBV5-1 to TRBJ2-3; 7 nucleotides align to TRBD2. Trimming at V came to 4 bases and at J to 3 bases, leaving 8 bases not matched to a gene. Germline CDR1 is SGHRS and CDR2 is YFSETQ. The CDR3 is 15 residues long. The CDR3 DNA is TGCGCCAGCAGCCCCCGAGGGAGGGGTACAGATACGCAGTATTTT. It translates to CASSPRGRGTDTQYF.

This clone was counted between two and nine times. J is TRBJ1-1 and V is TRBV13; possible D gene TRBD1, 5 bases. This CDR3 region has 13 residues. Trimming pared 1 base from V and 5 bases from J, leaving 8 bases between. Germline-derived CDR1 and CDR2 are PRHDT and FYEKMQ (reference sequence). CDR3 protein: CASSLAGPTEAFF. CDR3 bases: TGTGCCAGCAGCTTAGCAGGGCCTACTGAAGCTTTCTTT.

V and J are TRBV6-2 or TRBV6-3 and TRBJ2-7; 8 bases agree with TRBD1. CDR1 and CDR2 from the germline V gene are MNHEY and SVGEGT. The CDR3 has 14 residues. V gave up 6 bases and J gave up 3 bases; unmatched junction bases: 7. The CDR3 nucleotides read TGTGCCAGCAGCCCCGTGACAGGGGACTACGAGCAGTACTTC. Translating gives CASSPVTGDYEQYF.

The V call is TRBV19, the J call TRBJ2-3; D not resolved. Germline V lookup: CDR1 LNHDA, CDR2 SQIVND (reference sequence). V lost 5 bases and J 0 bases, leaving 6 bases between the germline ends. CDR3 length equals 13 residues. The CDR3 region has the DNA TGTGCCAGTAGTGTGACAAGCACAGATACGCAGTATTTT. This codes for CASSVTSTDTQYF.

This clone was detected only once. The rearrangement links TRBV7-2 to TRBJ2-1, with a tentative D call TRBD2 (6 bases). Germline V gene sequence: CDR1 SGHTA, CDR2 FQGNSA. This CDR3 contains 15 residues. V shed 5 bases and J shed 0 bases, with 11 bases lying between them. CDR3 sequence reads: CASSPPGVSYNEQFF. CDR3 sequence (DNA): TGTGCCAGCAGCCCTCCGGGGGTCTCCTACAATGAGCAGTTCTTC.

The rearrangement joins TRBV5-1 to TRBJ1-3, with D uncertain. This CDR3 is 16 amino acids long. V was shortened by 0 bases and J by 0 bases, with 10 bases between the two germline ends. Germline values: CDR1 SGHRS, CDR2 YFSETQ. CDR3 amino acids: CASSLEAPGSGNTIYF. In DNA form, the CDR3 reads TGCGCCAGCAGCTTGGAAGCCCCCGGCTCTGGAAACACCATATATTTT.

This chain uses TRBV6-5 with TRBJ2-1; 11 bases fit TRBD2. Per germline, CDR1 MNHEY and CDR2 SVGAGI. The CDR3 extends over 13 amino acids. The J segment lost 8 bases and the V segment lost 6 bases, leaving 3 bases of the junction unmatched. The CDR3 nucleotides read TGTGCCAGCAGAACTAGCGGGAGCTATGAGCAGTTCTTC. Its translation: CASRTSGSYEQFF.

The chain couples TRBV25-1 to TRBJ2-3; TRBD2 aligns across 9 bases. This CDR3 contains 16 residues. V was pared by 3 bases and J by 5 bases, with 9 bases of the junction left unmatched. Germline-derived CDR1 and CDR2 are MGHDK and SYGVNS. The CDR3: CASSDGWIAGEDTQYF. As DNA, the CDR3 is TGTGCCAGCAGTGACGGTTGGATAGCGGGAGAAGATACGCAGTATTTT.

This clone was seen a single time. The V gene is TRBV6-5, the J gene TRBJ1-3; D uncertain. The CDR3 has 13 amino acids. CDR1 and CDR2 (germline): MNHEY, SVGAGI. V gave up 6 bases and J gave up 0 bases, with 6 bases separating them. The CDR3 reads CASSRSSGNTIYF. CDR3 bases: TGTGCCAGCAGCCGCAGCTCTGGAAACACCATATATTTT.

This chain joins TRBV24-1 and TRBJ1-1; D is uncertain. The V end was cut by 9 bases, the J end by 1 base, with 11 bases between. The CDR3 spans 13 residues. Germline loops: CDR1 KGHDR, CDR2 SFDVKD. This CDR3 is CATPEGENTEAFF. The CDR3 DNA follows: TGTGCCACCCCCGAGGGAGAGAACACTGAAGCTTTCTTT.

The DNA of the CDR3 is TGTGCCAGTAGGGGGACAGAAGTTACCGGGGAGCTGTTTTTT. This encodes CASRGTEVTGELFF. This sequence joins TRBV19 and TRBJ2-2; 7 bases match TRBD1. The CDR3 totals 14 residues. J gave up 5 bases and V 6 bases, and 6 bases lay outside the gene matches. Germline V gene data show CDR1 as LNHDA and CDR2 as SQIVND (reference sequence).

This rearrangement joins TRBV29-1 to TRBJ2-1; no firm D call. This CDR3 comprises 14 residues. The ends were cut back, 4 bases at V and 4 bases at J, with 14 bases in the middle. Germline values: CDR1 SQVTM, CDR2 ANQGSEA. In DNA form, the CDR3 reads TGCAGCGTTGTTACCAGGAAGTTATACAATGAGCAGTTCTTC. This translates into CSVVTRKLYNEQFF.

This clone has only one observation. V and J are TRBV4-1 and TRBJ2-2; 7 positions agree with TRBD1. V lost 4 bases, J lost 7 bases, and 9 bases stayed unmatched. Germline CDR1 MGHRA, CDR2 YSYEKL. CDR3 size: 15 residues. CDR3 in amino acids: CASSPQGNRGGELFF. The CDR3 DNA sequence: TGCGCCAGCAGCCCACAGGGGAATAGGGGCGGGGAGCTGTTTTTT.

Notes on this clone: One junction end does not reproduce the germline sequence, and a read error may be involved. The CDR3 nucleotides are TGTGCCAGCAGTCCCACCCGGGACAGGCTCTTCTTC. It specifies CASSPTRDRLFF. The V call is TRBV6-2 or TRBV6-3, the J call TRBJ2-7; 8 bases align to TRBD1. The CDR3 has 12 residues. Germline V gives CDR1 MNHEY, CDR2 SVGEGT.

In DNA, the CDR3 is TGTGCCAGCAGTGAGAGACCCCAGCGGGGGGACAATGAGCAGTTCTTC. This sequence encodes CASSERPQRGDNEQFF. The chain couples TRBV2 to TRBJ2-1; 9 bases match TRBD2. Germline values: CDR1 SNHLY, CDR2 FYNNEI. CDR3 length equals 16 residues. With V trimmed by 3 bases and J by 5 bases, 8 bases remained unmatched.

V is TRBV12-5 and J is TRBJ1-2; D is ambiguous. Trimming removed 1 base from V and 4 bases from J, with 7 bases in between. Germline CDR1 is LGHNT and CDR2 is FRNRAP. The CDR3 sequence is 13 residues long. This chain's CDR3 is CASGLGGPYGYTF. DNA of the CDR3: TGTGCTAGTGGTTTGGGAGGTCCCTATGGCTACACCTTC.

The CDR3 DNA reads TGTGCCAGCAGTGAATTCGCCAGAATTTCACCCCTCCACTTT. Residues: CASSEFARISPLHF. The chain links TRBV25-1 to TRBJ1-6; D is unresolved. The CDR3 is 14 residues long. Germline-derived CDR1 and CDR2 are MGHDK and SYGVNS. The ends were cut back, 1 base at V and 9 bases at J, with 10 bases in the middle.

V is TRBV5-1 and J is TRBJ2-7, with a tentative D call TRBD1 (6 bases). Per germline, CDR1 SGHRS and CDR2 YFSETQ. This CDR3 spans 14 amino acids. Trimming removed 2 bases from V and 4 bases from J, with 13 bases in between. The CDR3 here is CASSFSGEPYEQYF. The CDR3 DNA reads as TGCGCCAGCAGCTTTTCAGGGGAGCCATACGAGCAGTACTTC.

The chain couples TRBV4-1 to TRBJ1-3, with D maybe TRBD1 (6 bases). Germline loops: CDR1 MGHRA, CDR2 YSYEKL. This CDR3 is 13 amino acids long. Deletions cut 3 bases from V and 5 bases from J, with 8 bases between. The CDR3 reads CASSQDSRNTIYF. CDR3 bases: TGCGCCAGCAGCCAGGACAGTAGAAACACCATATATTTT.

The rearrangement links TRBV10-3 to TRBJ2-3; D may be TRBD1 (6 bases). V was shortened by 5 bases and J by 2 bases, with 14 bases between the two germline ends. The germline CDR1 and CDR2 sequences are ENHRY and SYGVKD. The CDR3 consists of 15 residues. The CDR3 DNA is TGTGCCATCAGTAAACAAGGGGGATTCACAGATACGCAGTATTTT. It yields the protein CAISKQGGFTDTQYF.

This clone is a singleton in its sample. The chain has TRBV14 and TRBJ2-3; D may be TRBD1 (5 bases). The CDR3 contains 11 residues. Germline CDR1 and CDR2: SGHDN and FVKESK. Trimming took 1 base from V and 14 from J, leaving 10 bases between them. CDR3 DNA sequence: TGTGCCAGCAGCCAAGGGACACTGCGGTATTTT. It specifies CASSQGTLRYF.